These 17 T cell receptor beta chains originate from one sample sequenced in a study of monozygotic twins with cystic fibrosis (dated by TCRdb to about 2021). Library generation was performed with the immunoSEQ multiplex PCR assay. TCRdb stores this immuneACCESS table with in-frame sequences only. Part of the clones is absent; in the studies checked, under half of the shortfall reflects unresolved V genes, and no reason is known for the rest. For this sample there are 34,000 or so clones; over 80% appear just once. The ten largest clones add up to 0.19% of the sample. Sequenced input: blood. Every receptor here comes from a boy between 2 and 10 years old with cystic fibrosis.

This clone was seen a single time. The chain recombines TRBV7-8 with TRBJ2-3; 7 positions agree with TRBD1. Germline CDR1 reads SGHVS; CDR2 reads FQNEAQ. The CDR3 spans 15 residues. V lost 1 base, J lost 6 bases, and 7 bases stayed unmatched. In DNA form, the CDR3 reads TGTGCCAGCAGCTTAGGAGGGGGCCCCTCGGATACGCAGTATTTT. Translation: CASSLGGGPSDTQYF. The full variable domain, rest sourced from reference TRBV7-8 and TRBJ2-3, is GAGVSQSPRYKVAKRGQDVALRCDPISGHVSLFWYQQALGQGPEFLTYFQNEAQLDKSGLPSDRFFAERPEGSVSTLKIQRTQQEDSAVYLCASSLGGGPSDTQYFGPGTRLTVL.

This chain connects TRBV7-9 to TRBJ1-1; D is perhaps TRBD1 (5 bases). CDR1 SEHNR and CDR2 FQNEAQ come from the germline V gene (reference sequence). The length of the CDR3 is 13 residues. V was pared by 5 bases and J by 3 bases, with 10 bases between. CDR3 amino acids: CASSPGGDTEAFF. The CDR3 nucleotides read TGTGCCAGCAGCCCAGGAGGGGACACTGAAGCTTTCTTT.

This clone was counted a few times. This chain connects TRBV7-9 to TRBJ1-1; D call uncertain. Germline V lookup: CDR1 SEHNR, CDR2 FQNEAQ (reference sequence). The CDR3 length is 12 residues. The V and J ends lost 0 bases and 8 bases respectively, with 7 bases between them. CDR3 coding DNA: TGTGCCAGCAGCTTAGCTGGTAGAGAAGCTTTCTTT. Protein: CASSLAGREAFF.

The DNA for the CDR3 is TGTGCCATCATTGGGACGGACGGCTACACCTTC. Protein sequence: CAIIGTDGYTF. The chain uses TRBV10-3 and TRBJ1-2, with D possibly TRBD1 on 5 matching bases. The ends were cut back, 7 bases at V and 8 bases at J, with 11 bases in the middle. The CDR3 is 11 amino acids. CDR1 and CDR2 (germline): ENHRY, SYGVKD.

The rearrangement uses TRBV7-6 and TRBJ1-1, with 8 bases fitting TRBD1. V lost 5 bases and J lost 4; bases outside the gene matches: 3. The CDR3 has 13 residues. Germline V CDR1 and CDR2: SGHVS, FNYEAQ. This chain's CDR3 is CASSPTGGTEAFF. The CDR3 nucleotides are TGTGCCAGCAGCCCTACAGGGGGCACTGAAGCTTTCTTT.

The V call is TRBV27, the J call TRBJ2-7, with D perhaps given as TRBD1 or TRBD2 (5 bases each). Trimming took 5 bases from V and 3 from J, leaving 17 bases between them. The CDR3 is 15 residues long. Germline CDR1 is MNHEY and CDR2 is SMNVEV (reference sequence). The CDR3 DNA reads TGTGCCAGCAGTGTGGGGACCTCGTTCATCTACGAGCAGTACTTC. Translating it yields CASSVGTSFIYEQYF.

The chain links TRBV4-3 to TRBJ2-4; 9 bases line up with TRBD1. Germline trimming cut 4 bases from V and 5 bases from J; bases unmatched to any gene: 3. This CDR3 contains 14 residues. CDR1 is LGHNA, CDR2 YSLEER, per germline. CDR3 amino acids: CASSPTGGENIQYF. The CDR3 DNA follows: TGCGCCAGCAGCCCGACAGGGGGGGAAAACATTCAGTACTTC.

The chain uses TRBV2 and TRBJ1-2; perhaps TRBD1 as D (6 bases). The V and J ends lost 2 bases and 5 bases respectively, with 12 bases between them. Germline V CDR1 and CDR2: SNHLY, FYNNEI. This CDR3 has 14 residues. DNA for the CDR3: TGTGCCAGCAGTGAAAAAGGGGGGACGTATGGCTACACCTTC. Protein product: CASSEKGGTYGYTF.

This clone came up a few times. This chain links TRBV7-9 with TRBJ2-5; the match to TRBD2 covers 9 bases. The V gene end was trimmed by 3 bases and the J gene end by 2 bases; junction bases not matched to a gene: 10. Per the germline V gene, CDR1 is SEHNR and CDR2 is FQNEAQ (reference sequence). The CDR3 covers 17 residues. The chain's CDR3 is CASSFSAVAGAQETQYF. The CDR3 DNA reads as TGTGCCAGCAGCTTCTCAGCTGTAGCGGGGGCGCAAGAGACCCAGTACTTC. The full variable domain, completed using reference TRBV7-9 and TRBJ2-5, is DTGVSQNPRHKITKRGQNVTFRCDPISEHNRLYWYRQTLGQGPEFLTYFQNEAQLEKSRLLSDRFSAERPKGSFSTLEIQRTEQGDSAMYLCASSFSAVAGAQETQYFGPGTRLLVL.

The V and J genes are TRBV5-6 and TRBJ1-1, with 8 nucleotides matching TRBD1. Germline assignment: CDR1 SGHDT and CDR2 YYEEEE. This CDR3 comprises 15 residues. J was trimmed by 1 base and V by 4 bases; bases with no gene match: 6. The CDR3 DNA reads as TGTGCCAGCAGCCCTCGGACAGGGAAGAACACTGAAGCTTTCTTT. As protein: CASSPRTGKNTEAFF.

The gene calls are TRBV4-2 and TRBJ1-1; D gene uncertain. The CDR3 length is 15 residues. The V gene lost 1 base and the J gene lost 5 bases, with 14 bases spanning the gap. Germline V gives CDR1 LGHNA, CDR2 YNFKEQ. This chain's CDR3 is CASSQGLKIGTEAFF. In DNA, the CDR3 is TGTGCCAGCAGCCAAGGGTTAAAGATCGGGACTGAAGCTTTCTTT.

The chain employs TRBV7-3 and TRBJ2-1; D is tentatively TRBD1 or TRBD2 (6 bases each). The germline V gene encodes CDR1 SGHTA and CDR2 FQGTGA. The CDR3 is made up of 16 amino acids. V was cut by 1 base and J by 4 bases, with 14 bases left in between. The CDR3 DNA follows: TGTGCCAGCAGCTTAATCGGGGGCGAACAATACAATGAGCAGTTCTTC. This gives the protein CASSLIGGEQYNEQFF.

The V gene is TRBV29-1, the J gene TRBJ2-2; D could derive from TRBD1 or TRBD2 (5 bases each). V shed 5 bases and J shed 0 bases, with 13 bases lying between them. Germline loops: CDR1 SQVTM, CDR2 ANQGSEA. The CDR3 runs 15 residues. The CDR3 DNA reads TGCAGCGTTCATTGGGGGAGCACGAACACCGGGGAGCTGTTTTTT. It encodes CSVHWGSTNTGELFF.

This chain uses TRBV4-1 with TRBJ1-4, with 8 positions matching TRBD1. The CDR3 loop spans 15 amino acids. Trimming removed 2 bases from V and 5 bases from J; junction bases left unmatched: 4. CDR1 and CDR2 (germline): MGHRA, YSYEKL. The CDR3 reads CASSQTTGENEKLFF. CDR3 in DNA: TGCGCCAGCAGCCAAACGACAGGGGAGAATGAAAAACTGTTTTTT.

The genes are TRBV29-1 and TRBJ1-1; 8 bases match TRBD1. Germline CDR1 SQVTM, CDR2 ANQGSEA. The CDR3 is 14 amino acids. V was pared by 7 bases and J by 0 bases, with 7 bases of the junction left unmatched. In DNA form, the CDR3 reads TGCAGCGCAAAGGACAGGGTAATGAACACTGAAGCTTTCTTT. Protein: CSAKDRVMNTEAFF.

This sequence joins TRBV9 and TRBJ2-7; TRBD1 matches 8 bases. The CDR3 runs to 14 residues. The ends lost 0 bases at V and 5 bases at J; junction bases unmatched: 4. Germline V gene lookup returns CDR1 SGDLS and CDR2 YYNGEE. The CDR3 coding sequence is TGTGCCAGCAGCGTAGATGCAGGGGGCAACGAGCAGTACTTC. Residues: CASSVDAGGNEQYF.

V is TRBV7-8 and J is TRBJ1-1, with 7 bases fitting TRBD1. The germline CDR1 and CDR2 sequences are SGHVS and FQNEAQ. CDR3 length: 13 amino acids. The V segment lost 5 bases and the J segment 3 bases; nucleotides outside the gene matches: 3. The CDR3 loop reads CASSQGQYTEAFF. The CDR3 DNA follows: TGTGCCAGCAGCCAGGGACAGTACACTGAAGCTTTCTTT. Full variable domain (missing parts from reference TRBV7-8 and TRBJ1-1): GAGVSQSPRYKVAKRGQDVALRCDPISGHVSLFWYQQALGQGPEFLTYFQNEAQLDKSGLPSDRFFAERPEGSVSTLKIQRTQQEDSAVYLCASSQGQYTEAFFGQGTRLTVV.